This TCR beta chain came from a study of blood T cell repertoires in COVID-19 (dated by TCRdb to the early 2020s). Regarding the complete study: Collaborator samples came from the United States, Italy and Spain and covered acute and convalescent phases of COVID-19. The material from the prospective study consisted of cDNA or gDNA derived from T cells, B-cell-depleted T cells, or PBMCs. Deeply sampled blood TCRbeta repertoires from subjects exposed to, actively infected with, or recovered from COVID-19 were included in the dataset. The repertoires were released in a freely available public database intended as a resource for research on the immune response to SARS-CoV-2. Samples were obtained from the ongoing ImmuneRACE study (first 160 participants) and from about 1,300 subjects provided by 6 global collaborators. A de-identified subject ID, COVID-19 status, age in years and sex were almost always included in the sample metadata. HLA class I and class II types, where available, came from metadata supplied by the sample provider rather than from assay-based typing. What the study reported, not specific to this receptor: The quantity of clinical and demographic metadata differed by source and by participant and was supplied without curation.

Reading the germline V gene gives CDR1 MNHNS and CDR2 SASEGT. V was cut back by 5 bases and J by 4 bases, leaving a gap of 14 bases between them. From cysteine to phenylalanine, the CDR3 is 15 amino acids long. Of the read, only the CDR3 DNA is kept; its 45 bases are in frame from base 1. Whole blood was collected in K2EDTA tubes by collaborating institutions according to the institutions' own protocols. For TCRbeta analysis, collaborators shipped samples in one of three forms: frozen whole blood, isolated PBMCs, or DNA extracted from either of those sample types. TCRbeta CDR3 regions were amplified from genomic DNA using the immunoSEQ Assay, a bias-controlled multiplex PCR. Regarding the original processing steps: Nucleated cell counts per sample were estimated from amplification of reference gene primers within the assay. To quantify the absolute abundance of each unique TCRbeta CDR3 rearrangement, sequence reads were collapsed and filtered. For each sample, productive Simpson clonality was calculated by taking the square root of Simpson's diversity index across productive rearrangements. TCRdb took over this immuneACCESS table, retaining in-frame rearrangements with V and J assigned. Such tables are incomplete; in checked studies, under half of the missing clones stem from an unresolved V gene, and the remainder is unexplained. V and J calls and clone size are copied from that table; D and trimming were computed from the DNA. This sample comprises approximately 140,000 clones, 87% of them detected only once. The ten largest clones take up 3.5% to 5% of the sample.

With respect to this clone: It lacks a known antigen. Nothing much larger sits one base from this clone, and base qualities are not available.

In this chain, TRBV6-1 is recombined with TRBJ1-4, with an unclear D gene assignment. The sequenced material came from peripheral blood. This clonotype was obtained from a woman aged 55-75 years with active or convalescent COVID-19. The DNA sequence is TGTGCCAGCAGTTCCGAGGCGGGTATTAATGAAAAACTGTTTTTT. Its amino acids are CASSSEAGINEKLFF.